This TCR beta chain derives from a study of blood T cell repertoires in COVID-19. Study as a whole: The study drew acute and convalescent COVID-19 samples from the United States, Italy and Spain. Nucleic acid was either cDNA or gDNA, and it came from T cells, B-cell-depleted T cells, or PBMCs.

The authors' processing: Reference gene primer amplification gave nucleated cell count estimates. Data came from immunoSEQ multiplex PCR; TCRdb stores just in-frame clones and leaves some out. The V and J calls and clone size come from that table; D and trimming were worked out from the DNA. The sample has about 160,000 clones, about 92% seen once; the top ten hold more than 4.5%. From germline, CDR1 is SGDLS and CDR2 YYNGEE. Trimming stripped 6 bases from V and 8 bases from J, with 15 bases between. The CDR3 is 13 residues long. During active infection, Seattle patients enrolled and were then monitored through disease.

Sequenced sample: peripheral blood. V and J are TRBV9 and TRBJ1-3; tentative D call: TRBD1 (5 bases). The receptor's source is a man aged 25-40 years with COVID-19, enrolled during active disease. Here the CDR3 reads CASNPGGIDTIYF. The CDR3 DNA sequence: TGTGCCAGCAACCCGGGGGGAATCGACACCATATATTTT. Together with reference TRBV9 and TRBJ1-3, the CDR3 gives the full variable domain: DSGVTQTPKHLITATGQRVTLRCSPRSGDLSVYWYQQSLDQGLQFLIQYYNGEERAKGNILERFSAQQFPDLHSELNLSSLELGDSALYFCASNPGGIDTIYFGEGSWLTVV.